This T cell receptor beta chain was sequenced in a study of shared clonotypes between healthy human individuals. Sequencing used immunoSEQ multiplex PCR; TCRdb keeps in-frame clones, though not all of them. This table has some 500,000 clones, about 96% appearing once. Both subsets, CD45RA+ naive and CD45RA-negative memory, were split from the CD4+ cells. Study-level findings and limits: The sole specimen, blood, was sampled, and tissue repertoires likely differ.

The CDR3 runs 16 residues. Trimming pared 6 bases from V and 4 bases from J, leaving 21 bases between. The germline V gene has CDR1 LNHDA and CDR2 SQIVND (reference sequence). Concerning this clone itself: The antigen remains unidentified.

This TCR derives from a woman aged 25 to 39 in good health. The chain links TRBV19 to TRBJ1-2; a weak D match, TRBD1 (6 bases). Sequenced input: naive CD4+ T cells sorted from blood. Subset given: CD45RA+ positively selected. The CDR3 loop is CASSHLRDTFAYGYTF. As DNA, the CDR3 is TGTGCCAGTAGCCACCTTCGGGACACCTTCGCCTATGGCTACACCTTC.